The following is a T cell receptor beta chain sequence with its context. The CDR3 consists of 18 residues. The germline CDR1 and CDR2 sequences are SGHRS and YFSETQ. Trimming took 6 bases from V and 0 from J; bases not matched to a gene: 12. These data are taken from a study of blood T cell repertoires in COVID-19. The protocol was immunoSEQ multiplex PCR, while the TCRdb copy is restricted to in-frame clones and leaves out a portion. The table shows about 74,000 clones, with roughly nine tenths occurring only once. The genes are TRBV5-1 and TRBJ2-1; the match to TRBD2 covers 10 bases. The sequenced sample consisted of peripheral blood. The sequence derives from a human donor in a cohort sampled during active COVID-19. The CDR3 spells CASNPRDSGRSSYNEQFF. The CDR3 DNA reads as TGCGCCAGCAACCCCCGGGATAGCGGGAGGTCCTCCTACAATGAGCAGTTCTTC.